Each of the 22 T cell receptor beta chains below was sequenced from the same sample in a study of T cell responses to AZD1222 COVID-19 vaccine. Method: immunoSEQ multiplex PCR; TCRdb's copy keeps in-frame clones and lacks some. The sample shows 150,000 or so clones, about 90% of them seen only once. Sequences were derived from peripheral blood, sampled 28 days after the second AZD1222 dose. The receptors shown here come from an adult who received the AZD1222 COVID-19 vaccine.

CDR3 protein: CSVAGTDFPYEQYF. CDR3 bases: TGCAGCGTTGCCGGGACGGACTTTCCCTACGAGCAGTACTTC. The rearrangement joins TRBV29-1 to TRBJ2-7, with D possibly being TRBD1 or TRBD2 (5 bases each). Germline values: CDR1 SQVTM, CDR2 ANQGSEA. This CDR3 region has 14 residues. V lost 4 bases and J 2 bases, leaving 15 bases between the germline ends.

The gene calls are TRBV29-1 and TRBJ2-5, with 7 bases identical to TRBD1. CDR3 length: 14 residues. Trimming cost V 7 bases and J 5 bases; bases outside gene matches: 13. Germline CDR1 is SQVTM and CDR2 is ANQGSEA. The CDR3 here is CSAALRGPRETQYF. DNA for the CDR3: TGCAGCGCCGCCTTGAGGGGGCCCAGGGAGACCCAGTACTTC.

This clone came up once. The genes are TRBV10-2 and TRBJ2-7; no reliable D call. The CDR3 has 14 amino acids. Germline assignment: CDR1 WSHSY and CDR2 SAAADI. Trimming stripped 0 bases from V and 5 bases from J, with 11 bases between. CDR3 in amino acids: CASSESKGSDEQYF. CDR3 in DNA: TGCGCCAGCAGTGAGTCAAAGGGCTCTGACGAGCAGTACTTC.

CDR3 region: CASSQGSGWDNQPQHF. The CDR3 region has the DNA TGTGCCAGCAGCCAAGGGTCAGGATGGGACAATCAGCCCCAGCATTTT. V gene TRBV3-1 (or the pseudogene TRBV3-2) combines with J gene TRBJ1-5; D remains unclear. The CDR3 spans 16 residues. Per germline, CDR1 LGHDT and CDR2 YNNKEL (reference sequence). The germline V and J ends were trimmed by 1 base and 3 bases, with 13 bases remaining between them.

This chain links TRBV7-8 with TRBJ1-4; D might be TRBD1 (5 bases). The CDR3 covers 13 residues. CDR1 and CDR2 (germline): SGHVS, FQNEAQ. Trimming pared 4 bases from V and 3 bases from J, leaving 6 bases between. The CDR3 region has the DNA TGTGCCAGCAGCTCAGGGCCTAATGAAAAACTGTTTTTT. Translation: CASSSGPNEKLFF.

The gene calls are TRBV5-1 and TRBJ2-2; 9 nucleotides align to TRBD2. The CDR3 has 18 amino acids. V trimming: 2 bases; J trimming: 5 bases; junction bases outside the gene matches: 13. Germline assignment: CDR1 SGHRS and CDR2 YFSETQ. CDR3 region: CASSFSTGLARGTGELFF. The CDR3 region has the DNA TGCGCCAGCAGCTTTTCTACCGGACTAGCGAGAGGAACCGGGGAGCTGTTTTTT.

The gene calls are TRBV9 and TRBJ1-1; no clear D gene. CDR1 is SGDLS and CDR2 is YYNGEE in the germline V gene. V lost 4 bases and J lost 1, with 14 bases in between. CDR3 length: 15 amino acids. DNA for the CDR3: TGTGCCAGCAGCCCCACGGACGCTGAGAACACTGAAGCTTTCTTT. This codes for CASSPTDAENTEAFF.

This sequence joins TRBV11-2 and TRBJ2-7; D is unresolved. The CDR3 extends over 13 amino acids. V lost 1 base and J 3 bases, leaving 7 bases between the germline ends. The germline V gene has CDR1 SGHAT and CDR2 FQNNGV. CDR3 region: CASSLVGYYEQYF. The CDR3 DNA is TGTGCCAGCAGCTTAGTTGGGTACTACGAGCAGTACTTC. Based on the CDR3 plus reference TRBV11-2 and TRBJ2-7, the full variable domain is EAGVAQSPRYKIIEKRQSVAFWCNPISGHATLYWYQQILGQGPKLLIQFQNNGVVDDSQLPKDRFSAERLKGVDSTLKIQPAKLEDSAVYLCASSLVGYYEQYFGPGTRLTVT.

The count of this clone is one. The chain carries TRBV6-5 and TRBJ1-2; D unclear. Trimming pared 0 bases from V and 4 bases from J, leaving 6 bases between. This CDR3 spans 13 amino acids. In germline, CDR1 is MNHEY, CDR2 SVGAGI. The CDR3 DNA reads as TGTGCCAGCAGTTACTCGGGCCTCTATGGCTACACCTTC. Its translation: CASSYSGLYGYTF.

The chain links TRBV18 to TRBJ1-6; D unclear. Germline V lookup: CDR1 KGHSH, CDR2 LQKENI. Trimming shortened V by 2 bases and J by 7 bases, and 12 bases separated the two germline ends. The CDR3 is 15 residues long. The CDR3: CASSPGWQENSPLHF. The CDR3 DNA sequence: TGTGCCAGCTCACCAGGCTGGCAGGAGAATTCACCCCTCCACTTT.

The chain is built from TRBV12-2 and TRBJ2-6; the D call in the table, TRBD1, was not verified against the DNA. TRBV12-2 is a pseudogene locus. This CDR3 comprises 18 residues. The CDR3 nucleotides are TGTGCAAGTCGCTTTTTCCGACAGGGATACTCTGGGGCCAACGTCCTGACTTTC. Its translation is CASRFFRQGYSGANVLTF.

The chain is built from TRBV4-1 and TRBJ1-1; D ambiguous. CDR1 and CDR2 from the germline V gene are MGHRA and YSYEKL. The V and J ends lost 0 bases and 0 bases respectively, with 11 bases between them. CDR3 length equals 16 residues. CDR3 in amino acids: CASSQEEGILNTEAFF. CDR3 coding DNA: TGCGCCAGCAGCCAAGAGGAAGGGATCTTGAACACTGAAGCTTTCTTT.

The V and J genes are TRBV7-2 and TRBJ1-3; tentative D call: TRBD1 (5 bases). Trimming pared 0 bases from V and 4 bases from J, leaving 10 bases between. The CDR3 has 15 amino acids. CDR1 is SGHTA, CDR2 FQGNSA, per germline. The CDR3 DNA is TGTGCCAGCAGCTTAGCGTCGGGGACCGGAAACACCATATATTTT. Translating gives CASSLASGTGNTIYF.

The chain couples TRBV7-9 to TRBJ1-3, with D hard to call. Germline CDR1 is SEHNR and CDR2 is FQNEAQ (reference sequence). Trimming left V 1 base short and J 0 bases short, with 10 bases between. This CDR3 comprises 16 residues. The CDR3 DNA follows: TGTGCCAGCAGCTTAGGTGCGGGAAGCTCTGGAAACACCATATATTTT. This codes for CASSLGAGSSGNTIYF.

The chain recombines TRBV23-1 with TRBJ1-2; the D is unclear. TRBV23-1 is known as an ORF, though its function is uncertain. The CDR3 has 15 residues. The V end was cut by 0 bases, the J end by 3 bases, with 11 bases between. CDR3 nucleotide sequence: TGCGCCAGCAGTCAATCCTCAGGACGCCACTATGGCTACACCTTC. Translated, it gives CASSQSSGRHYGYTF.

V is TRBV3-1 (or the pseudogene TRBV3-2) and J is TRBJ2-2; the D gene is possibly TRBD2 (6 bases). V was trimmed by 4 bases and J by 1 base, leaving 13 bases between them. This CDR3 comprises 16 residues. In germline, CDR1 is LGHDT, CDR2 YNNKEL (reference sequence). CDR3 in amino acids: CASSPTVGGNTGELFF. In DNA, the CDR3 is TGTGCCAGCAGCCCGACGGTGGGGGGGAACACCGGGGAGCTGTTTTTT.

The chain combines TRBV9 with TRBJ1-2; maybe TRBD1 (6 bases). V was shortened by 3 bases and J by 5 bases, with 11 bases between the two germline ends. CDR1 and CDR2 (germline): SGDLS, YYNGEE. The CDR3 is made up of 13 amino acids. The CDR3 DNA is TGTGCCAGCAGCGGACAGGCCGCTTATGGCTACACCTTC. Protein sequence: CASSGQAAYGYTF.

CDR3 sequence reads: CASSAPYSGGAQETQYF. In DNA form, the CDR3 reads TGTGCCAGCAGCGCCCCTTATAGCGGGGGGGCGCAAGAGACCCAGTACTTC. V is TRBV5-4 and J is TRBJ2-5; 11 bases align to TRBD2. This CDR3 spans 17 amino acids. Germline CDR1 SGHNT, CDR2 YYREEE (reference sequence). The ends lost 4 bases at V and 2 bases at J; junction bases unmatched: 10.

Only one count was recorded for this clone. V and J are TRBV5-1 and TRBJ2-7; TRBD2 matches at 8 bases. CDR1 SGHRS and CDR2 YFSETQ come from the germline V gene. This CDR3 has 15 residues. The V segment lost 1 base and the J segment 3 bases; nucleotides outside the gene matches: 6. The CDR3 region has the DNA TGCGCCAGCAGCTTGAGGAGCGGGGGTGGCTACGAGCAGTACTTC. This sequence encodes CASSLRSGGGYEQYF.

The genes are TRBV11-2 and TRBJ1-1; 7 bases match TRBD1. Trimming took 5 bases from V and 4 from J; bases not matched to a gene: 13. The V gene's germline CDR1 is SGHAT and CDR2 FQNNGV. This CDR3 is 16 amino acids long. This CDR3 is CASSPRQGLGGTEAFF. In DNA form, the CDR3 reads TGTGCCAGCAGCCCCCGACAGGGCCTCGGTGGCACTGAAGCTTTCTTT.

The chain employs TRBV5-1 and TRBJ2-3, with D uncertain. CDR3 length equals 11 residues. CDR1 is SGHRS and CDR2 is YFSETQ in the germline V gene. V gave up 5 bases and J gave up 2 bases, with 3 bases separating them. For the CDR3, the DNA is TGCGCCAGCAGTAACACAGATACGCAGTATTTT. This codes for CASSNTDTQYF. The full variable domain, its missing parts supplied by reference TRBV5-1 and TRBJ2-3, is KAGVTQTPRYLIKTRGQQVTLSCSPISGHRSVSWYQQTPGQGLQFLFEYFSETQRNKGNFPGRFSGRQFSNSRSEMNVSTLELGDSALYLCASSNTDTQYFGPGTRLTVL.

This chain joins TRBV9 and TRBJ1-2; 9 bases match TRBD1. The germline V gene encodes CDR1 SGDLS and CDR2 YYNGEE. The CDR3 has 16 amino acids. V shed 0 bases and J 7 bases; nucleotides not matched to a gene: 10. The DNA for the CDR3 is TGTGCCAGCAGCGTAGGAGGTCCACAGGGGGCGGGTGGCTACACCTTC. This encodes CASSVGGPQGAGGYTF.